The 22 T cell receptor beta chains presented below share a single source sample, sequenced in a study of OX40 agonist ivuxolimab in advanced cancers. Using immunoSEQ multiplex PCR, the repertoire was profiled, and TCRdb retains in-frame clones only, with some absent. The sample contains more than 40,000 clones, roughly 90% of which appear only once. This sample comprised CD4+ or CD8+ T cells sorted from blood, obtained in a trial of the OX40 agonist ivuxolimab. These receptors all stem from an adult with an advanced solid tumor such as melanoma, head and neck, liver or kidney cancer.

This clone was recorded once. The rearrangement joins TRBV2 to TRBJ2-1, with 7 bases matching TRBD1. CDR3 length: 12 residues. Germline lookup yields CDR1 SNHLY and CDR2 FYNNEI. The V segment lost 6 bases and the J segment 8 bases; nucleotides outside the gene matches: 4. CDR3 coding DNA: TGTGCCAGCAGGGGGACAGAGGATGAGCAGTTCTTC. It translates to CASRGTEDEQFF. Full variable domain (rest looked up from reference TRBV2 and TRBJ2-1): EPEVTQTPSHQVTQMGQEVILRCVPISNHLYFYWYRQILGQKVEFLVSFYNNEISEKSEIFDDQFSVERPDGSNFTLKIRSTKLEDSAMYFCASRGTEDEQFFGPGTRLTVL.

The chain joins TRBV4-3 to TRBJ2-5; TRBD2 agrees at 8 bases. V gave up 2 bases and J gave up 4 bases; unmatched junction bases: 6. Germline V gene sequence: CDR1 LGHNA, CDR2 YSLEER. The CDR3 consists of 15 residues. In DNA, the CDR3 is TGCGCCAGCAGCCAACAAAGCGGGAGCGGAGAGACCCAGTACTTC. This sequence encodes CASSQQSGSGETQYF.

This clone has just a few counts. The chain joins TRBV9 to TRBJ1-4, with a weak D call TRBD1 (6 bases). V was shortened by 3 bases and J by 1 base, with 7 bases between the two germline ends. CDR3 length equals 14 residues. Germline lookup yields CDR1 SGDLS and CDR2 YYNGEE. The CDR3 DNA sequence: TGTGCCAGCAGCGAGGGGGGAACTAATGAAAAACTGTTTTTT. Protein: CASSEGGTNEKLFF.

The rearrangement uses TRBV28 and TRBJ1-2; the D is unclear. The germline V and J ends were trimmed by 1 base and 7 bases, with 19 bases remaining between them. The CDR3 runs to 16 residues. Germline V gene sequence: CDR1 MDHEN, CDR2 SYDVKM. The CDR3: CASSLFRGAKSPGYTF. CDR3 nucleotide sequence: TGTGCCAGCAGTTTATTCCGGGGTGCCAAAAGCCCTGGCTACACCTTC.

This chain uses TRBV28 with TRBJ2-1; D is perhaps TRBD1 (6 bases). The CDR3 has 14 residues. The V end was cut by 6 bases, the J end by 6 bases, with 15 bases between. Germline V gene sequence: CDR1 MDHEN, CDR2 SYDVKM. The CDR3 spells CASRTPTGTNEQFF. CDR3 coding DNA: TGTGCCAGCAGAACCCCGACAGGAACCAATGAGCAGTTCTTC.

This rearrangement joins TRBV27 to TRBJ2-1, with 9 bases identical to TRBD2. J lost 5 bases, V lost 5 bases, and 10 bases had no gene match. CDR1 is MNHEY, CDR2 SMNVEV, per germline (reference sequence). The CDR3 has 16 residues. This CDR3 is CASSHLGTSRNNEQFF. The CDR3 DNA reads as TGTGCCAGCAGTCACCTCGGGACTAGCAGAAACAATGAGCAGTTCTTC.

This chain uses TRBV21-1 with TRBJ1-2; no DNA check was done on the table's D call, TRBD1. TRBV21-1 is marked as a pseudogene. The CDR3 totals 13 residues. Written as DNA, the CDR3 is TGTGCCAGCAGCGATCCAGGGTTAAAGGGCTACACCTTC. Translation gives CASSDPGLKGYTF.

The gene calls are TRBV7-9 and TRBJ2-7, with a weak D call TRBD1 (5 bases). This CDR3 has 13 residues. Germline V CDR1 and CDR2: SEHNR, FQNEAQ (reference sequence). Trimming took 3 bases from V and 0 from J, leaving 6 bases between them. In DNA form, the CDR3 reads TGTGCCAGCAGCTTGACAGCCTCCTACGAGCAGTACGTC. It specifies CASSLTASYEQYV.

The chain has TRBV28 and TRBJ1-1; D uncertain. Trimming stripped 4 bases from V and 11 bases from J, with 5 bases between. The CDR3 extends over 9 amino acids. Germline V gives CDR1 MDHEN, CDR2 SYDVKM. CDR3 sequence reads: CASSSGAFF. The DNA for the CDR3 is TGTGCCAGCAGTTCGGGGGCTTTCTTT.

This clone was picked up one time. The chain combines TRBV19 with TRBJ2-1; unclear D gene. V was clipped by 3 bases and J by 10 bases, with 7 bases between them. This CDR3 has 11 amino acids. Germline V lookup: CDR1 LNHDA, CDR2 SQIVND (reference sequence). CDR3: CASSMGSEQFF. The CDR3 bases are TGTGCCAGTAGTATGGGTTCGGAGCAGTTCTTC.

The CDR3 protein is CASSQWTGTTNNEQFF. As DNA, the CDR3 is TGCGCCAGCAGCCAATGGACCGGGACTACCAACAATGAGCAGTTCTTC. The chain joins TRBV4-1 to TRBJ2-1; the match to TRBD2 covers 7 bases. The trim removed 2 bases at V and 5 bases at J, leaving 9 bases unmatched. The CDR3 contains 16 residues. From germline, CDR1 is MGHRA and CDR2 YSYEKL.

The CDR3 region is CSVEGLAGGRFNEQFF. CDR3 nucleotide sequence: TGCAGCGTTGAGGGACTAGCGGGAGGGCGGTTCAATGAGCAGTTCTTC. The rearrangement joins TRBV29-1 to TRBJ2-1, with 16 bases identical to TRBD2. The trim removed 3 bases at V and 6 bases at J, leaving 5 bases unmatched. In germline, CDR1 is SQVTM, CDR2 ANQGSEA. This CDR3 comprises 16 residues.

This chain joins TRBV28 and TRBJ2-5; perhaps D is TRBD1 or TRBD2 (6 bases each). The CDR3 is 15 amino acids. Trimming stripped 6 bases from V and 5 bases from J, with 19 bases between. Germline values: CDR1 MDHEN, CDR2 SYDVKM. As DNA, the CDR3 is TGTGCCAGCAGACCAGGGGTGGGGGGCTCGGAGACCCAGTACTTC. Its translation: CASRPGVGGSETQYF.

V usage is TRBV15 and J usage is TRBJ2-7, with 9 bases lining up with TRBD1. CDR1 and CDR2 (germline): LNHNV, YYDKDF (reference sequence). This CDR3 comprises 15 residues. With V trimmed by 2 bases and J by 4 bases, 6 bases remained unmatched. In nucleotides, the CDR3 is TGTGCCACCAGCAGATCTCACAGGGGGCTATACGAGCAGTACGTC. It translates to CATSRSHRGLYEQYV.

The chain couples TRBV6-6 to TRBJ1-2; D is uncertain. The CDR3 totals 15 residues. Germline CDR1 reads MNHNY; CDR2 reads SVGAGI (reference sequence). The germline V and J ends were trimmed by 0 bases and 4 bases, with 12 bases remaining between them. This chain's CDR3 is CASSYSIEGAYGYTF. CDR3 bases: TGTGCCAGCAGTTACTCGATAGAGGGAGCCTATGGCTACACCTTC.

CDR3 sequence: CASSWGQGHNSPLHF. The CDR3 nucleotides are TGTGCCAGTAGTTGGGGACAGGGCCATAATTCACCCCTCCACTTT. The chain employs TRBV19 and TRBJ1-6; the match to TRBD1 covers 9 bases. In germline, CDR1 is LNHDA, CDR2 SQIVND (reference sequence). CDR3 length equals 15 residues. V trimming: 5 bases; J trimming: 5 bases; junction bases outside the gene matches: 4.

The genes are TRBV19 and TRBJ1-5; no definite D call. Germline V gene lookup returns CDR1 LNHDA and CDR2 SQIVND (reference sequence). This CDR3 is built from 15 residues. V lost 3 bases, J lost 2 bases, and 11 bases lay in between. In DNA, the CDR3 is TGTGCCAGTAGTATGGCCGGGCGCGGCAATCAGCCCCAGCATTTT. Amino acids: CASSMAGRGNQPQHF.

The V and J genes are TRBV28 and TRBJ2-5; D may be TRBD2 (6 bases). Germline V gene data show CDR1 as MDHEN and CDR2 as SYDVKM. Trimming removed 5 bases at V and 5 bases at J, with 18 bases between. There are 15 residues in the CDR3. The CDR3 bases are TGTGCCAGCAGTGTCTCGGGACTCCTGGGGGAGACCCAGTACTTC. Its translation is CASSVSGLLGETQYF.

The rearrangement joins TRBV5-1 to TRBJ2-4; tentative D call: TRBD1 (5 bases). Germline lookup yields CDR1 SGHRS and CDR2 YFSETQ. This CDR3 is built from 12 residues. Trimming pared 4 bases from V and 10 bases from J, leaving 12 bases between. CDR3 sequence (DNA): TGCGCCAGCAGCAATCAGGGATCAATTCAGTACTTC. This codes for CASSNQGSIQYF.

This chain joins TRBV10-2 and TRBJ1-2; D is unclear. Per the germline V gene, CDR1 is WSHSY and CDR2 is SAAADI. The V and J ends lost 6 bases and 6 bases respectively, with 14 bases between them. The CDR3 extends over 13 amino acids. CDR3 in amino acids: CASRDLRYDGYTF. The CDR3 nucleotides are TGCGCCAGCAGGGACTTGAGGTACGATGGCTACACCTTC.

This chain joins TRBV28 and TRBJ1-2; TRBD1 might be the D (5 bases). Germline lookup yields CDR1 MDHEN and CDR2 SYDVKM. CDR3 length: 14 amino acids. V was shortened by 7 bases and J by 4 bases, with 16 bases between the two germline ends. The CDR3 DNA sequence: TGTGCCAGCACCTTGTACAGGACCCTCTATGGCTACACCTTC. It specifies CASTLYRTLYGYTF.

The chain recombines TRBV10-2 with TRBJ2-7; perhaps D is TRBD1 or TRBD2 (5 bases each). V lost 1 base to trimming and J lost 5 bases, with 12 bases between them. Per the germline V gene, CDR1 is WSHSY and CDR2 is SAAADI. The CDR3 runs to 14 residues. The CDR3 loop is CASSEWGTRHEQYV. The CDR3 bases are TGCGCCAGCAGTGAGTGGGGGACGCGACACGAGCAGTACGTC.